This T cell receptor (beta chain) emerged from a study of shared clonotypes between healthy human individuals. In the study overall: Sampling drew on donors who were two women and a few men aged 18 to 49.

How the authors handled the data: Without quality scores, immunoSEQ junctional reads could not be filtered like full-length reads. Sequencing used immunoSEQ multiplex PCR; TCRdb keeps in-frame clones, though not all of them. Clonal size and the V and J genes are those of that table, whereas D and trimming came from the DNA. The sample holds approximately 320,000 clones; 87% are singletons and the top ten take roughly 15%. Comments on this clone: Its antigen remains unidentified.

Regarding the study as a whole: The sharing of roughly 5% of naive CD4 clonotypes was seen across a few donors.

This sequence originates from a man aged 18 to 29 in good health. The source material was memory CD8+ T cells sorted from blood. Subset meaning: CD45RO+ cells pooled with CCR7-negative TemRA cells.

The CDR3 reads CASSDNSGIFSYEQYF. The CDR3 DNA sequence: TGTGCCAGCAGTGATAATAGCGGGATCTTCTCCTACGAGCAGTACTTC. The genes are TRBV25-1 and TRBJ2-7; 8 positions agree with TRBD2. V lost 3 bases, J lost 0 bases, and 7 bases stayed unmatched. The CDR3 is 16 amino acids. From germline, CDR1 is MGHDK and CDR2 SYGVNS.